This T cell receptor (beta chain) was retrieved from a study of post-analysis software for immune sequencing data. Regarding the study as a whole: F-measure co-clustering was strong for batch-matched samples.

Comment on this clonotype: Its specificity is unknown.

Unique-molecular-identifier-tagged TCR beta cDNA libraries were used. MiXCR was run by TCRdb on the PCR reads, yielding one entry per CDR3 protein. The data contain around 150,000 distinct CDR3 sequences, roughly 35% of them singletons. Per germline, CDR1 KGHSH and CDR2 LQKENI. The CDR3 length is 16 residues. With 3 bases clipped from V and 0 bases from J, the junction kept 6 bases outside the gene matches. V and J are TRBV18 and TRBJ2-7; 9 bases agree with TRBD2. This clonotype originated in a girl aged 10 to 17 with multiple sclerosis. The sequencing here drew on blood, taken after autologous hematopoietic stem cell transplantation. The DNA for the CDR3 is TGTGCCAGCTCACCCCTGGCGGGAGGGAGCTCCTACGAGCAGTACTTC. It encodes CASSPLAGGSSYEQYF.